These T cell receptor beta chains were read from a single sample in a study of cytomegalovirus exposure and HLA in healthy donors. Data came from immunoSEQ multiplex PCR; TCRdb stores just in-frame clones and leaves some out. The table includes 100,000 to 150,000 clones, 70% to 80% detected once. Sequenced input: PBMCs. These receptor sequences come from a woman aged 50 to 65 in good health and CMV-seropositive. The CDR3 runs from the conserved cysteine through the conserved F or W. D genes are given only for firm matches. The listing skips clone size in some rows; elsewhere it reads once, few, many or a size class.

j_gene: TRBJ1-2; v_gene: TRBV18; d_gene: TRBD1; abundance: .; CDR3nt: TGTGCCAGCTCGCAGCAGGGGGCGGACTATGGCTACACCTTC; CDR3aa: CASSQQGADYGYTF
j_gene: TRBJ2-3; v_gene: TRBV15; d_gene: TRBD1; abundance: .; CDR3nt: TGTGCCACCAGCCTTAGACAGGGTAGCACAGATACGCAGTATTTT; CDR3aa: CATSLRQGSTDTQYF
j_gene: TRBJ2-3; v_gene: TRBV4-3; d_gene: .; abundance: .; CDR3nt: TGCGCCAGCAGCCAAGATTCGGTAGCCGCTACAGATACGCAGTATTTT; CDR3aa: CASSQDSVAATDTQYF
j_gene: TRBJ1-2; v_gene: TRBV5-1; d_gene: .; abundance: few; CDR3nt: TGCGCCAGCAGCTTAGACAGGAGCCTTAACTATGGCTACACCTTC; CDR3aa: CASSLDRSLNYGYTF
j_gene: TRBJ2-3; v_gene: TRBV6-6; d_gene: TRBD1; abundance: .; CDR3nt: TGTGCCAGCAGTAAGCGACAGGGCGGCACGCAGTATTTT; CDR3aa: CASSKRQGGTQYF
j_gene: TRBJ1-5; v_gene: TRBV19; d_gene: TRBD1; abundance: .; CDR3nt: TGTGCCAGTAGTATACCGGGACAGGGTGTCCGCAATCAGCCCCAGCATTTT; CDR3aa: CASSIPGQGVRNQPQHF
j_gene: TRBJ2-1; v_gene: TRBV7-2; d_gene: TRBD2; abundance: .; CDR3nt: TGTGCCAGCAGCTTAGAGACAGCGGGAGCGATGTATGAGCAGTTCTTC; CDR3aa: CASSLETAGAMYEQFF
j_gene: TRBJ2-5; v_gene: TRBV14; d_gene: .; abundance: .; CDR3nt: TGTGCCAGCAGCCAAGAAATGAGTGACAGTGAAAACTTC; CDR3aa: CASSQEMSDSENF
j_gene: TRBJ2-5; v_gene: TRBV7-2; d_gene: TRBD2; abundance: once; CDR3nt: TGTGCCAGCAGCCCTCGGACTAGTAAAGAGACCCAGTACTTC; CDR3aa: CASSPRTSKETQYF
j_gene: TRBJ1-3; v_gene: TRBV7-9; d_gene: .; abundance: .; CDR3nt: TGTGCCAGCACCCTCCTTTCTGGAAACACCATATATTTT; CDR3aa: CASTLLSGNTIYF
j_gene: TRBJ2-3; v_gene: TRBV27; d_gene: TRBD1; abundance: .; CDR3nt: TGTGCCAGCAGTTTAGCCGGACAGGGGCCAGATACGCAGTATTTT; CDR3aa: CASSLAGQGPDTQYF
j_gene: TRBJ2-2; v_gene: TRBV5-1; d_gene: TRBD2; abundance: .; CDR3nt: TGCGCCAGCAGCTTGTGGGGGGGAGAGGGAACGAACACCGGGGAGCTGTTTTTT; CDR3aa: CASSLWGGEGTNTGELFF
j_gene: TRBJ2-3; v_gene: TRBV7-2; d_gene: TRBD2; abundance: .; CDR3nt: TGTGCCAGCAGCTTAGGAGCGGGAGTCGACACAGATACACAGTATTTT; CDR3aa: CASSLGAGVDTDTQYF
j_gene: TRBJ2-1; v_gene: TRBV18; d_gene: .; abundance: .; CDR3nt: TGTGCCAGCTCACCAGGGTCTCCTAGGTTTAATGAGCAGTTCTTC; CDR3aa: CASSPGSPRFNEQFF
j_gene: TRBJ1-1; v_gene: TRBV6-1; d_gene: .; abundance: .; CDR3nt: TGTGCCAGCAGTGAACATTTCGGGGAGTCGGCTTTCTTT; CDR3aa: CASSEHFGESAFF
j_gene: TRBJ2-6; v_gene: TRBV4-3; d_gene: TRBD1; abundance: few; CDR3nt: TGCGCCAGCAGCCAGGGGGGAGGGACAGGGAGTTCTGGGGCCAACGTCCTGACTTTC; CDR3aa: CASSQGGGTGSSGANVLTF
j_gene: TRBJ2-7; v_gene: TRBV11-2; d_gene: .; abundance: .; CDR3nt: TGTGCCAGCAGCTTGAACAACCCCTACGAGCAGTACTTC; CDR3aa: CASSLNNPYEQYF
j_gene: TRBJ1-2; v_gene: TRBV7-9; d_gene: .; abundance: .; CDR3nt: TGTGCCAGCAGCCCAGGGACTCTTCCTAACTATGGCTACACCTTC; CDR3aa: CASSPGTLPNYGYTF
j_gene: TRBJ2-7; v_gene: TRBV27; d_gene: TRBD2; abundance: few; CDR3nt: TGTGCCAGCGGACTAGCGGGAGGCCTCGAGCAGTACTTC; CDR3aa: CASGLAGGLEQYF
j_gene: TRBJ1-6; v_gene: TRBV11-2; d_gene: .; abundance: .; CDR3nt: TGTGCCAGCAGCTTAATGGAGGGCAATTCACCCCTCCACTTT; CDR3aa: CASSLMEGNSPLHF
j_gene: TRBJ1-1; v_gene: TRBV7-2; d_gene: .; abundance: .; CDR3nt: TGTGCCAGCAGCTTAATGTCGGGGTTGGGTGCGGGTGAAGCTTTCTTT; CDR3aa: CASSLMSGLGAGEAFF
j_gene: TRBJ2-1; v_gene: TRBV5-1; d_gene: .; abundance: .; CDR3nt: TGCGCCAGCAGCGCCGACCCCCGGACTGACAATGAGCAGTTCTTC; CDR3aa: CASSADPRTDNEQFF
j_gene: TRBJ2-1; v_gene: TRBV29-1; d_gene: TRBD2; abundance: few; CDR3nt: TGCAGCGTTGAGCTAGCGGGAGGCTATGAGCAGTTCTTC; CDR3aa: CSVELAGGYEQFF
j_gene: TRBJ1-5; v_gene: TRBV4-2; d_gene: .; abundance: .; CDR3nt: TGTGCCAGCAGCCAACAGGGTAGTCAGCCCCAGCATTTT; CDR3aa: CASSQQGSQPQHF
j_gene: TRBJ2-5; v_gene: TRBV15; d_gene: TRBD1; abundance: .; CDR3nt: TGTGCCACCAGACGAGACAGGGGTACCCAAGAGACCCAGTACTTC; CDR3aa: CATRRDRGTQETQYF
j_gene: TRBJ2-7; v_gene: TRBV6-5; d_gene: TRBD2; abundance: .; CDR3nt: TGTGCCAGCTCGGAGCTAGCGGCCTACGAGCAGTACTTC; CDR3aa: CASSELAAYEQYF
j_gene: TRBJ2-5; v_gene: TRBV11-2; d_gene: .; abundance: .; CDR3nt: TGTGCCAGCAGCTTAGGCAGTCAAGAGACCCAGTACTTC; CDR3aa: CASSLGSQETQYF
j_gene: TRBJ2-3; v_gene: TRBV9; d_gene: TRBD2; abundance: .; CDR3nt: TGTGCCAGCAGCGTAGCTAGCGGGGGACCCACAGATACGCAGTATTTT; CDR3aa: CASSVASGGPTDTQYF
j_gene: TRBJ1-6; v_gene: TRBV5-5; d_gene: .; abundance: .; CDR3nt: TGTGCCAGCAGCTTCGACAGGACACCCCTCCACTTT; CDR3aa: CASSFDRTPLHF
j_gene: TRBJ2-7; v_gene: TRBV7-8; d_gene: .; abundance: .; CDR3nt: TGTGCCAGCAGCTTAAATTCCTACGAGCAGTACTTC; CDR3aa: CASSLNSYEQYF
j_gene: TRBJ2-7; v_gene: TRBV12-2; d_gene: .; abundance: .; CDR3nt: TGTGCAAGTCGCTTAGTAAGGTTAGAGCAGGAGGGCTACGAGCAGTACTTC; CDR3aa: CASRLVRLEQEGYEQYF